This T cell receptor beta chain originates from a study of T cell repertoires in cytomegalovirus infection. For the study at large: Matching HLA type, along with CMV infection, was indicated by public TCR beta signatures.

Trimming shortened V by 6 bases and J by 1 base, and 13 bases separated the two germline ends. This CDR3 spans 15 amino acids. From the reads, TCRdb called clonotypes with MiXCR, one entry per CDR3 protein. The sample lists roughly 760,000 distinct CDR3 sequences, 35% to 40% occurring once. This clonotype occurred many times. The antigen remains unidentified. Study-wide points: There were carriers of CMV plus the relevant HLA, and cumulative public TCR beta family frequency identified them.

This sequence joins TRBV12-3 or TRBV12-4 and TRBJ1-3; D may be TRBD1 (5 bases). The clonotype originates from a human donor in good health (CMV status not recorded). Some clones in this sample may be carry-over from other donors' samples. The material sequenced was PBMCs. This chain's CDR3 is CASRVDILSGNTIYF. The CDR3 DNA sequence: TGTGCCAGCAGGGTGGACATCCTTTCTGGAAACACCATATATTTT.